The clone carrying this T cell receptor beta chain was counted only a few times. Its target is unknown. These data originate in a study of response to subunit inactivated influenza vaccine. The study's findings and limits: Few new T cells, the authors suggested, are recruited by each seasonal influenza vaccination.

TCRdb reprocessed the RT-PCR reads with MiXCR, giving one entry per CDR3 protein. This sample has fewer than 600,000 distinct CDR3 sequences, with 6.5% to 8% found just once. This CDR3 spans 16 amino acids. From germline, CDR1 is ENHRY and CDR2 SYGVKD. With 6 bases clipped from V and 4 bases from J, the junction kept 5 bases outside the gene matches. The sequences come from PBMCs from blood, collected around 25 months after vaccination. The chain couples TRBV10-3 to TRBJ2-1, with TRBD2 identical over 14 bases. The receptor was derived from a man between 50 and 75 years old who received an inactivated influenza vaccine. CDR3 sequence reads: CAIRGGTSGSYNEQFF. CDR3 coding DNA: TGTGCCATCAGGGGGGGGACTAGCGGGAGTTACAATGAGCAGTTCTTC.